This TCR beta chain is from a study of immune evolution from preneoplasia to lung adenocarcinoma. Study information: HLA loss of heterozygosity: about 7% AIS, less than 18% MIA, approximately 35% ADC, none AAH. Study-wide results and limits: Normal lung had the highest top T cell clone frequencies.

With regard to this clone: The antigen is undetermined.

After removal of 5 bases from V and 5 bases from J, the junction contained 3 bases not matched to a gene. CDR1 and CDR2 (germline): MRHNA, SNTAGT. The CDR3 totals 15 residues. Generated by immunoSEQ multiplex PCR, the TCRdb table keeps only in-frame clones and is missing some. The data contain about 41,000 clones, approximately 80% of them singletons. Patient tissue came from resections in Japan or China, 2014–2017. Macro-dissection enriched premalignant or tumor cells before nucleic acid extraction. This receptor was taken from a person aged 60 to 70 with lung adenocarcinoma. The sequenced sample consisted of FFPE invasive lung adenocarcinoma tissue. V is TRBV6-4 and J is TRBJ2-1, with TRBD2 matching over 13 bases. In nucleotides, the CDR3 is TGTGCCAGCAGTAAAGGACTAGCGGGAGACAATGAGCAGTTCTTC. Protein sequence: CASSKGLAGDNEQFF.